These T cell receptor beta chains were read from a single sample in a study of T cells in Graves' hyperthyroidism and ophthalmopathy. TCRdb re-called the multiplex PCR reads through MiXCR, storing one row per CDR3 protein. Of approximately 400,000 distinct CDR3 sequences in the sample, less than 20% were seen once. The material sequenced was blood. The receptors here all came from a woman aged 18-30 years with Graves' hyperthyroidism that later progressed to Graves' ophthalmopathy. CDR3s include the opening cysteine and the closing phenylalanine or tryptophan. Fields, in order: J gene, CDR3 length, V gene, clone size, D gene, CDR3 protein, CDR3 DNA. D genes are given only for firm matches. Expanded clones get a size class; other rows say once, few or many, or leave the size out.

j_call: TRBJ2-7; cdr3_length: 15; v_call: TRBV18; clone_size: many; d_call: TRBD1; cdr3_aa: CASSPGQGAYYEQYF; cdr3_nt: TGTGCCAGCTCACCCGGACAGGGGGCTTACTACGAGCAGTACTTC
j_call: TRBJ2-5; cdr3_length: 15; v_call: TRBV7-6; clone_size: .; d_call: TRBD1; cdr3_aa: CASKKRQGSQETQYF; cdr3_nt: TGTGCCAGCAAAAAAAGACAGGGGTCCCAAGAGACCCAGTACTTC
j_call: TRBJ1-5; cdr3_length: 15; v_call: TRBV2; clone_size: many; d_call: .; cdr3_aa: CASSDPGDSNQPQHF; cdr3_nt: TGTGCCAGCAGTGACCCAGGGGATAGCAATCAGCCCCAGCATTTT
j_call: TRBJ2-3; cdr3_length: 14; v_call: TRBV5-1; clone_size: many; d_call: .; cdr3_aa: CASSGGTRTDTQYF; cdr3_nt: TGCGCCAGCAGCGGCGGGACTCGCACAGATACGCAGTATTTT
j_call: TRBJ1-2; cdr3_length: 14; v_call: TRBV28; clone_size: many; d_call: TRBD1; cdr3_aa: CASMIPYRGAGYTF; cdr3_nt: TGTGCCAGCATGATCCCCTACAGGGGTGCTGGCTACACCTTC
j_call: TRBJ2-2; cdr3_length: 15; v_call: TRBV6-1; clone_size: few; d_call: .; cdr3_aa: CASSHLGRGTGELFF; cdr3_nt: TGTGCCAGCAGCCATTTAGGAAGAGGGACCGGGGAGCTGTTTTTT
j_call: TRBJ1-2; cdr3_length: 16; v_call: TRBV7-9; clone_size: many; d_call: .; cdr3_aa: CASSPHAGRLFYGYTF; cdr3_nt: TGTGCCAGCAGCCCTCACGCGGGGCGCCTCTTCTATGGCTACACCTTC
j_call: TRBJ1-3; cdr3_length: 15; v_call: TRBV28; clone_size: many; d_call: .; cdr3_aa: CASSLTVNSGNTIYF; cdr3_nt: TGTGCCAGCAGCCTCACAGTAAACTCTGGAAACACCATATATTTT
j_call: TRBJ2-5; cdr3_length: 13; v_call: TRBV28; clone_size: many; d_call: .; cdr3_aa: CASSLMGGETQYF; cdr3_nt: TGTGCCAGCAGTTTAATGGGCGGGGAGACCCAGTACTTC
j_call: TRBJ2-1; cdr3_length: 16; v_call: TRBV28; clone_size: many; d_call: .; cdr3_aa: CASSLRRLSSYNEQFF; cdr3_nt: TGTGCCAGCAGTCTCCGTCGCTTGAGCTCCTACAATGAGCAGTTCTTC